The rows below give T cell receptor beta chains drawn from one sample of a study of blood T cell repertoires in COVID-19. Repertoires were generated with immunoSEQ multiplex PCR, while TCRdb's copy carries only in-frame clones and drops some. Among about 340,000 clones listed, more than 90% were seen once. The source material was PBMCs or T cells enriched from blood (not recorded which). The receptors were gathered from a woman aged 30 to 39 who had recovered from COVID-19. Each CDR3 is given with its conserved first and last residue. Fields, in order: V gene, J gene, clone size, D gene, CDR3 protein, CDR3 DNA. The D gene is left open where the match is weak. Clone size is shown for a subset of rows, as once, few, many or a class of expanded clone.

V gene: TRBV20-1; J gene: TRBJ2-5; clone size: NA; D gene: NA; CDR3 protein: CSASRGYQETQYF; CDR3 DNA: TGCAGTGCTAGTAGGGGGTACCAAGAGACCCAGTACTTC
V gene: TRBV4-2; J gene: TRBJ1-1; clone size: NA; D gene: TRBD1; CDR3 protein: CASSLAPTGAGTEAFF; CDR3 DNA: TGTGCCAGCAGCCTAGCCCCTACAGGGGCTGGGACTGAAGCTTTCTTT
V gene: TRBV2; J gene: TRBJ2-6; clone size: NA; D gene: NA; CDR3 protein: CASSVGYSGANVLTF; CDR3 DNA: TGTGCCAGCAGTGTCGGGTACTCTGGGGCCAACGTCCTGACTTTC
V gene: TRBV4-3; J gene: TRBJ1-2; clone size: NA; D gene: TRBD1; CDR3 protein: CASSQDWTGTYGYTF; CDR3 DNA: TGCGCCAGCAGCCAAGATTGGACAGGGACATATGGCTACACCTTC
V gene: TRBV27; J gene: TRBJ1-1; clone size: NA; D gene: NA; CDR3 protein: CASSLVGGNTEAFF; CDR3 DNA: TGTGCCAGCAGTTTAGTCGGAGGGAATACTGAAGCTTTCTTT
V gene: TRBV28; J gene: TRBJ1-1; clone size: NA; D gene: NA; CDR3 protein: CASSSNSPEAFF; CDR3 DNA: TGTGCCAGCAGTTCGAACAGCCCTGAAGCTTTCTTT
V gene: TRBV6-6; J gene: TRBJ1-1; clone size: once; D gene: TRBD1; CDR3 protein: CASTDGTGESTEAFF; CDR3 DNA: TGTGCCAGCACCGACGGGACAGGGGAGTCCACTGAAGCTTTCTTT
V gene: TRBV7-9; J gene: TRBJ1-5; clone size: NA; D gene: NA; CDR3 protein: CASSLQSQPQHF; CDR3 DNA: TGTGCCAGCAGCCTACAGTCCCAGCCCCAGCATTTT
V gene: TRBV11-2; J gene: TRBJ2-7; clone size: many; D gene: NA; CDR3 protein: CASSLVTGYEQYF; CDR3 DNA: TGTGCCAGCAGCTTAGTTACAGGCTACGAGCAGTACTTC
V gene: TRBV11-3; J gene: TRBJ1-2; clone size: NA; D gene: NA; CDR3 protein: CASSRHGQRGYTF; CDR3 DNA: TGTGCCAGCAGCCGACATGGACAGCGGGGCTACACCTTC
V gene: TRBV12-5; J gene: TRBJ2-1; clone size: NA; D gene: NA; CDR3 protein: CASGLANEQFF; CDR3 DNA: TGTGCTAGTGGTTTGGCTAATGAGCAGTTCTTC
V gene: TRBV3-1/TRBV3-2; J gene: TRBJ2-3; clone size: NA; D gene: NA; CDR3 protein: CASSPGDAGTDTQYF; CDR3 DNA: TGTGCCAGCAGCCCGGGGGATGCGGGCACAGATACGCAGTATTTT
V gene: TRBV5-4; J gene: TRBJ2-7; clone size: once; D gene: TRBD1; CDR3 protein: CASSLGQGIDEQYF; CDR3 DNA: TGTGCCAGCAGCCTGGGACAGGGGATTGACGAGCAGTACTTC
V gene: TRBV28; J gene: TRBJ2-2; clone size: NA; D gene: TRBD2; CDR3 protein: CATCPGLERSGELFF; CDR3 DNA: TGTGCCACCTGCCCGGGACTAGAAAGGTCCGGGGAGCTGTTTTTT
V gene: TRBV6-5; J gene: TRBJ1-2; clone size: NA; D gene: NA; CDR3 protein: CASSYSSPVYGYTF; CDR3 DNA: TGTGCCAGCAGTTACTCGAGTCCGGTCTATGGCTACACCTTC
V gene: TRBV5-4; J gene: TRBJ2-7; clone size: once; D gene: TRBD2; CDR3 protein: CASSFTSGGFGEQYF; CDR3 DNA: TGTGCCAGCAGCTTTACTAGCGGGGGGTTCGGCGAGCAGTACTTC
V gene: TRBV5-6; J gene: TRBJ1-2; clone size: once; D gene: TRBD1; CDR3 protein: CASSLGTGDGYTF; CDR3 DNA: TGTGCCAGCAGCCTCGGGACAGGGGATGGCTACACCTTC
V gene: TRBV21-1; J gene: TRBJ1-2; clone size: NA; D gene: NA; CDR3 protein: CASSSRDSDGYTF; CDR3 DNA: TGTGCCAGCAGCTCCCGGGACAGTGATGGCTACACCTTC
V gene: TRBV7-2; J gene: TRBJ2-1; clone size: NA; D gene: NA; CDR3 protein: CASSPRLSSYNEQFF; CDR3 DNA: TGTGCCAGCAGCCCAAGACTGAGCTCCTACAATGAGCAGTTCTTC
V gene: TRBV6-2/TRBV6-3; J gene: TRBJ2-7; clone size: NA; D gene: TRBD1; CDR3 protein: CASSPDLQGWFYEQYF; CDR3 DNA: TGTGCCAGCAGTCCAGACTTACAGGGGTGGTTTTACGAGCAGTACTTC
V gene: TRBV6-5; J gene: TRBJ2-1; clone size: NA; D gene: NA; CDR3 protein: CASSYDWGYYNEQFF; CDR3 DNA: TGTGCCAGCAGTTACGATTGGGGCTACTACAATGAGCAGTTCTTC
V gene: TRBV27; J gene: TRBJ1-5; clone size: NA; D gene: NA; CDR3 protein: CASSLAGNSNQPQHF; CDR3 DNA: TGTGCCAGCAGTTTAGCCGGGAATAGCAATCAGCCCCAGCATTTT
V gene: TRBV29-1; J gene: TRBJ1-1; clone size: NA; D gene: NA; CDR3 protein: CSVHTREAEAFF; CDR3 DNA: TGCAGCGTTCATACTAGGGAGGCTGAAGCTTTCTTT
V gene: TRBV5-1; J gene: TRBJ2-3; clone size: NA; D gene: NA; CDR3 protein: CASSPTGRLLTDTQYF; CDR3 DNA: TGCGCCAGCAGCCCAACGGGGAGACTTCTCACAGATACGCAGTATTTT
V gene: TRBV10-3; J gene: TRBJ1-6; clone size: NA; D gene: TRBD1; CDR3 protein: CGTTGGNSPLHF; CDR3 DNA: TGTGGGACAACAGGGGGTAATTCACCCCTCCACTTT
V gene: TRBV7-2; J gene: TRBJ2-7; clone size: NA; D gene: TRBD2; CDR3 protein: CASSFGLAGRSSYEQYF; CDR3 DNA: TGTGCCAGCAGCTTCGGTCTAGCGGGCCGCAGCTCCTACGAGCAGTACTTC
V gene: TRBV28; J gene: TRBJ1-4; clone size: NA; D gene: TRBD1; CDR3 protein: CASSLFSGQGSRGEKLFF; CDR3 DNA: TGTGCCAGCAGTTTATTCTCGGGACAGGGTTCTCGGGGGGAAAAACTGTTTTTT
V gene: TRBV4-1; J gene: TRBJ2-7; clone size: few; D gene: TRBD2; CDR3 protein: CASSIGLAATYEQYF; CDR3 DNA: TGCGCCAGCAGCATTGGACTAGCGGCGACCTACGAGCAGTACTTC
V gene: TRBV3-1/TRBV3-2; J gene: TRBJ1-2; clone size: NA; D gene: TRBD1; CDR3 protein: CASSHNRGMGYTF; CDR3 DNA: TGTGCCAGCAGCCACAACAGGGGCATGGGCTACACCTTC
V gene: TRBV28; J gene: TRBJ1-1; clone size: NA; D gene: NA; CDR3 protein: CASSRGAFNTEAFF; CDR3 DNA: TGTGCCAGCAGTCGGGGTGCATTCAACACTGAAGCTTTCTTT
V gene: TRBV5-1; J gene: TRBJ2-3; clone size: NA; D gene: TRBD2; CDR3 protein: CASSFRLAGGTDTQYF; CDR3 DNA: TGCGCCAGCAGCTTCCGACTAGCGGGCGGCACAGATACGCAGTATTTT
V gene: TRBV5-5; J gene: TRBJ1-1; clone size: NA; D gene: TRBD1; CDR3 protein: CASGFRDSYTEAFF; CDR3 DNA: TGTGCCAGCGGGTTCCGGGACAGCTACACTGAAGCTTTCTTT
V gene: TRBV1; J gene: TRBJ2-7; clone size: NA; D gene: NA; CDR3 protein: CTSSQEGQEPYEQYF; CDR3 DNA: TGCACCAGCAGCCAAGAAGGACAGGAGCCTTACGAGCAGTACTTC
V gene: TRBV28; J gene: TRBJ2-7; clone size: NA; D gene: TRBD2; CDR3 protein: CASSPGLADYEQYF; CDR3 DNA: TGTGCCAGCAGTCCGGGACTAGCGGACTACGAGCAGTACTTC
V gene: TRBV9; J gene: TRBJ2-3; clone size: NA; D gene: TRBD2; CDR3 protein: CASSVFSSGASTDTQYF; CDR3 DNA: TGTGCAAGCAGCGTATTCTCTAGCGGAGCTAGCACAGATACGCAGTATTTT
V gene: TRBV4-1; J gene: TRBJ2-1; clone size: NA; D gene: NA; CDR3 protein: CASSQEVTGTYNEQFF; CDR3 DNA: TGCGCCAGCAGCCAAGAAGTCACCGGGACCTACAATGAGCAGTTCTTC
V gene: TRBV19; J gene: TRBJ2-5; clone size: NA; D gene: TRBD2; CDR3 protein: CASSGSGSRETQYF; CDR3 DNA: TGTGCCAGTAGTGGCAGCGGGAGCAGGGAGACCCAGTACTTC
V gene: TRBV28; J gene: TRBJ1-1; clone size: NA; D gene: NA; CDR3 protein: CASSVRGGTEAFF; CDR3 DNA: TGTGCCAGCAGTGTAAGGGGGGGCACTGAAGCTTTCTTT